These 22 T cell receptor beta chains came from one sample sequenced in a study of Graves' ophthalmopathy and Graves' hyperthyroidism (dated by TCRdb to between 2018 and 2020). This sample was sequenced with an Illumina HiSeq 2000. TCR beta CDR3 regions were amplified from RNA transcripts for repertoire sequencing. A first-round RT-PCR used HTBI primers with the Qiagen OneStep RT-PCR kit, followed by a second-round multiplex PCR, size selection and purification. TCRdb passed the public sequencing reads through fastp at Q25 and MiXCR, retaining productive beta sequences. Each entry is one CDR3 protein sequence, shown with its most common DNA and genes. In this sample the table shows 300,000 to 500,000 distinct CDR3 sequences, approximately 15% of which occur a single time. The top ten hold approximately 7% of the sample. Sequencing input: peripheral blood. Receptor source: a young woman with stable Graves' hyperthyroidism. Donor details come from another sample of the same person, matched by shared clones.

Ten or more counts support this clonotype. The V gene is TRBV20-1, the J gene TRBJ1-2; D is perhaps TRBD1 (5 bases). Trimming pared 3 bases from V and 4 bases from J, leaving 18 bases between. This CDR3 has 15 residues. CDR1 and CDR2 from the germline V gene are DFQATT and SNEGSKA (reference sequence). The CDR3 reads CSASQDREPFYGYTF. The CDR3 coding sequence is TGCAGTGCTAGCCAAGACAGAGAGCCCTTCTATGGCTACACCTTC.

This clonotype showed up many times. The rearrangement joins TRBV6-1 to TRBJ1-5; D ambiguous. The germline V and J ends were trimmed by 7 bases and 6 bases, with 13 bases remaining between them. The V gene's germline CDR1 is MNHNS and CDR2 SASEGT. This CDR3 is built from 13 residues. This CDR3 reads CASNNLLVQPQHF. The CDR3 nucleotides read TGTGCCAGCAATAATCTGCTCGTTCAGCCCCAGCATTTT.

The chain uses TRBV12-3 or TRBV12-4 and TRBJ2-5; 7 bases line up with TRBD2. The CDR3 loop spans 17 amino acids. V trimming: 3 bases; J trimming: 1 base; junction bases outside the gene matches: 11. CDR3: CASSFVSGAGSQETQYF. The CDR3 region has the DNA TGTGCCAGCAGTTTCGTGAGCGGAGCGGGGTCCCAAGAGACCCAGTACTTC.

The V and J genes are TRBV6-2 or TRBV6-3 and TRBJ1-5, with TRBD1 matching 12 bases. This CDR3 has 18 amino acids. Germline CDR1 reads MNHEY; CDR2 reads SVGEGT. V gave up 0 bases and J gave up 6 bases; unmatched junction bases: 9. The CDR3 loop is CASSYSRDRGRGFQPQHF. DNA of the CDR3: TGTGCCAGCAGTTACTCGAGGGACAGGGGGCGAGGGTTTCAGCCCCAGCATTTT.

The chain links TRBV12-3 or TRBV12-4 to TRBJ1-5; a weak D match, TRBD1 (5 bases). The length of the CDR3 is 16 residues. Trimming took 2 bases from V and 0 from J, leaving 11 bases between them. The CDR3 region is CASSLFGGASNQPQHF. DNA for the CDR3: TGTGCCAGCAGTTTATTTGGCGGGGCTAGCAATCAGCCCCAGCATTTT.

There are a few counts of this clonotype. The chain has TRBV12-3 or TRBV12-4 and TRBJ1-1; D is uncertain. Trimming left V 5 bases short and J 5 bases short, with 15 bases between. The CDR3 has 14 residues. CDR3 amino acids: CASSLVRAGTEAFF. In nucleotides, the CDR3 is TGTGCCAGCAGTCTGGTGAGGGCGGGGACTGAAGCTTTCTTT.

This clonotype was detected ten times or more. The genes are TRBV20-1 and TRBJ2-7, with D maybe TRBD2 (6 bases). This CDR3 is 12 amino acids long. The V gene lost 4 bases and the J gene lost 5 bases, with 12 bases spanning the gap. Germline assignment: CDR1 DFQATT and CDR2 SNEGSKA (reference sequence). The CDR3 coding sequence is TGCAGTGCTAAGTGGGGGGTCGACGAGCAGTACTTC. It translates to CSAKWGVDEQYF.

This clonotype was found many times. The CDR3 DNA follows: TGTGCCACCAGCAGAGAGCACAGGGGGCGCAGGGAGCAGTACTTC. As protein: CATSREHRGRREQYF. The J gene is TRBJ2-7, the V gene TRBV15, with 9 positions matching TRBD1. The germline CDR1 and CDR2 sequences are LNHNV and YYDKDF (reference sequence). This CDR3 region has 15 residues. J was trimmed by 7 bases and V by 0 bases; bases with no gene match: 7.

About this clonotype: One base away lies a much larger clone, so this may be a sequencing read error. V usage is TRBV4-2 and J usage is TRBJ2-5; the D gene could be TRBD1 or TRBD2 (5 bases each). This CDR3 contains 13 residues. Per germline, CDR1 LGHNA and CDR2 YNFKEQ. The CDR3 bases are TGTGCCAGCAGCAGGGTAGGGGACGAGATCCAGTACTTC. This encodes CASSRVGDEIQYF.

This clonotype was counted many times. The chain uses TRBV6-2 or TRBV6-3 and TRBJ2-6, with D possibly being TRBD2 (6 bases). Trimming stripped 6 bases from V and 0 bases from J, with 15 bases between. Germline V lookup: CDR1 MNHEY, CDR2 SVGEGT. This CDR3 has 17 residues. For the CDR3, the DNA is TGTGCCAGCAGGGAGCCGGGGGTGGGCTCTGGGGCCAACGTCCTGACTTTC. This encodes CASREPGVGSGANVLTF.

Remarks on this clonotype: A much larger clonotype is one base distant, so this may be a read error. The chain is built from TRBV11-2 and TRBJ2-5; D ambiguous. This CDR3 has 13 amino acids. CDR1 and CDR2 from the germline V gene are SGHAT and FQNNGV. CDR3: CASSERLVETKYF. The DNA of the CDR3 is TGTGCCAGCAGCGAAAGATTAGTGGAGACCAAGTACTTC.

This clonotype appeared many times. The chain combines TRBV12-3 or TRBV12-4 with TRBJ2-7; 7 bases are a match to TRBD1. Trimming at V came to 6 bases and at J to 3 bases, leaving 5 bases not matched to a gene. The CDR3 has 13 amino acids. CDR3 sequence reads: CASRLGQDYEQYF. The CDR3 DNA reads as TGTGCCAGCAGGCTAGGACAGGACTACGAGCAGTACTTC.

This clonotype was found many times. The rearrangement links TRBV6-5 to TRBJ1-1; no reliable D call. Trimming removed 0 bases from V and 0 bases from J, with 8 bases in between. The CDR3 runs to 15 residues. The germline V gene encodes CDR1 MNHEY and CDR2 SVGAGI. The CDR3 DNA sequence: TGTGCCAGCAGTTACTCCGGGGAACTGAACACTGAAGCTTTCTTT. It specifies CASSYSGELNTEAFF.

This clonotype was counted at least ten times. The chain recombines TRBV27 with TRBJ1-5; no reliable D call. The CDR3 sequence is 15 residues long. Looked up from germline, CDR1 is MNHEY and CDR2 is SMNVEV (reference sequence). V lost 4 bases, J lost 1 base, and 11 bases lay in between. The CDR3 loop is CASSSRWGSNQPQHF. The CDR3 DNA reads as TGTGCCAGCAGTTCCCGGTGGGGAAGCAATCAGCCCCAGCATTTT.

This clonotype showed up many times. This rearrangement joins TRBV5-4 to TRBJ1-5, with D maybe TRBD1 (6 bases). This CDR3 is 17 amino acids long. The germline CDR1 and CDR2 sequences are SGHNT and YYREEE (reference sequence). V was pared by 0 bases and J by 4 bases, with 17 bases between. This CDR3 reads CASSLAVGLRGNQPQHF. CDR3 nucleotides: TGTGCCAGCAGCTTGGCCGTAGGTCTCAGGGGAAATCAGCCCCAGCATTTT.

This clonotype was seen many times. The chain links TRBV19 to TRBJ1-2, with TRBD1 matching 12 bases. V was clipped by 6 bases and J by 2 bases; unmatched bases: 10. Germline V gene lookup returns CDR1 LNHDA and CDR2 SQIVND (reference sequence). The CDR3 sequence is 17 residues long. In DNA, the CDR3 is TGTGCCAGTAGAAACCGGGACAGGGGGCCAGGGAACTATGGCTACACCTTC. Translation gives CASRNRDRGPGNYGYTF.

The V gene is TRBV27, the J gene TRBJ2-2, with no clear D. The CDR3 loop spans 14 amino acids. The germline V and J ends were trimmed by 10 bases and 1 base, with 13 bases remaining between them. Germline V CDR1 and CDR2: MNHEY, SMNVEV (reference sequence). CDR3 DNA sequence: TGTGCCACTAAACGGGCAGGGAACACCGGGGAGCTGTTTTTT. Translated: CATKRAGNTGELFF.

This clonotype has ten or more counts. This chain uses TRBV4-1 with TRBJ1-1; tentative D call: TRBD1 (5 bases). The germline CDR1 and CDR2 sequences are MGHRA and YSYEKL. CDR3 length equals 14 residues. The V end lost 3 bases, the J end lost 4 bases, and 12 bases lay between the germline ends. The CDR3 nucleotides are TGCGCCAGCAGCCATATGAGGGACCCCACTGAAGCTTTCTTT. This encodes CASSHMRDPTEAFF.

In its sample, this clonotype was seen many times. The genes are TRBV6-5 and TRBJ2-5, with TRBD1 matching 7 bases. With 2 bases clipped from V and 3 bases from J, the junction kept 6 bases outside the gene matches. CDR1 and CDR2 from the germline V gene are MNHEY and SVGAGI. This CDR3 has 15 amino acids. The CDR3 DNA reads TGTGCCAGCAGTTACCGACAGGGCGGAAAAGAGACCCAGTACTTC. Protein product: CASSYRQGGKETQYF.

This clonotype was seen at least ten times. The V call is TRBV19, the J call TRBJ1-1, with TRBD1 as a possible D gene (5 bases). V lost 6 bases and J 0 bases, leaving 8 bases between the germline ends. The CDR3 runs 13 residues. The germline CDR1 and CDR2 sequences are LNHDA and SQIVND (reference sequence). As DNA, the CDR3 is TGTGCCAGTAGCGACAGACTGAACACTGAAGCTTTCTTT. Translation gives CASSDRLNTEAFF.

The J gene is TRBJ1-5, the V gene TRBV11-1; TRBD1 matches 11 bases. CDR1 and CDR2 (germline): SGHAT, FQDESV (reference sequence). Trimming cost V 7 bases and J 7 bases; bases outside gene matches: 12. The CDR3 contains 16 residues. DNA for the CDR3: TGTGCCAGCAACTGGACAGGGGGCGGCCCTGGCCAGCCCCAGCATTTT. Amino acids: CASNWTGGGPGQPQHF.

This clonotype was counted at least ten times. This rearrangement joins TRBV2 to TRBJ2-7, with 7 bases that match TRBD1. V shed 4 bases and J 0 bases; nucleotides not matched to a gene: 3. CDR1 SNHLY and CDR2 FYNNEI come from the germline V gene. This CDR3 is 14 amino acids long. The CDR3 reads CASSGQGSSYEQYF. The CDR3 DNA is TGTGCCAGCAGTGGACAGGGAAGCTCCTACGAGCAGTACTTC.